This T cell receptor (beta chain) comes out of a study of blood T cells in healthy people across ages. On the study more broadly: Capture via template switching afforded approximately one barcoded beta molecule per two T cells.

Overall study results and limits: Among long-lived donors, naive CD4+ cells were more numerous and diversity higher than in aged donors. In older individuals, TCR beta diversity per million T cells was lower, falling roughly linearly with age.

With respect to this clonotype: What it recognizes is unknown. The junction departs from the called germline gene at one end, perhaps through a read error.

Then a second PCR, running roughly 7 to 11 cycles, was carried out with a sample-barcoded 5' primer and a J-beta primer mix. Every cDNA was tagged by a template-switch adaptor with 12 random nucleotides. TCRdb re-analysed the 5' RACE reads in MiXCR, keeping a single row per CDR3 protein. This table has 1.6 million or so distinct CDR3 sequences, roughly 30% appearing once. Sequenced input: blood. The clonotype comes from a woman in her twenties or thirties in good health.

CDR3 protein: CAGSPSSGTVQYYTF. In DNA, the CDR3 is TGTGCCGGCAGCCCCTCTTCCGGGACAGTCCAATACTACACCTTC. The chain employs TRBV12-3 or TRBV12-4 and TRBJ1-2, with 7 bases identical to TRBD1. The CDR3 extends over 15 amino acids.